Below, 9 T cell receptor beta chains from the same sample are listed, as sequenced in a study of blood T cell repertoires in COVID-19. The repertoire was sequenced with immunoSEQ multiplex PCR; TCRdb's copy has only in-frame clones and lacks some. The data show fewer than 450,000 clones, almost 90% seen once. Sequenced material: peripheral blood. All receptors come from a woman aged 70 to 79 with COVID-19, enrolled during active disease.

The chain carries TRBV23-1 and TRBJ2-3; tentative D call: TRBD1 (6 bases). TRBV23-1 is placed among ORFs of uncertain function. V shed 2 bases and J shed 7 bases, with 13 bases lying between them. CDR3 length equals 14 residues. CDR3 nucleotide sequence: TGCGCCAGCAGTCAAAGACAGGACAGCTATACGCAGTATTTT. This codes for CASSQRQDSYTQYF.

This clone was recorded once. Other DNA sequences from this sample encode an identical CDR3 as well. V is TRBV14 and J is TRBJ1-1; 8 positions match TRBD1. The V segment lost 1 base and the J segment 11 bases; nucleotides outside the gene matches: 6. Germline CDR1 SGHDN, CDR2 FVKESK. The CDR3 covers 13 residues. In DNA, the CDR3 is TGTGCCAGCAGCCAAGGGACAGGGCGAGGGGCTTTCTTT. Translated, it gives CASSQGTGRGAFF. The whole variable domain, filled in from reference TRBV14 and TRBJ1-1, reads EAGVTQFPSHSVIEKGQTVTLRCDPISGHDNLYWYRRVMGKEIKFLLHFVKESKQDESGMPNNRFLAERTGGTYSTLKVQPAELEDSGVYFCASSQGTGRGAFFGQGTRLTVV.

The J gene is TRBJ1-2, the V gene TRBV12-5; the match to TRBD1 covers 8 bases. CDR1 LGHNT and CDR2 FRNRAP come from the germline V gene. With 5 bases clipped from V and 8 bases from J, the junction kept 7 bases outside the gene matches. CDR3 length: 13 amino acids. The CDR3 DNA sequence: TGTGCTAGTGGTCCCGACAGGGGAGGGGGCTACACCTTC. It encodes CASGPDRGGGYTF.

This chain uses TRBV28 with TRBJ1-6; 7 nucleotides align to TRBD1. The CDR3 sequence is 16 residues long. Per germline, CDR1 MDHEN and CDR2 SYDVKM. J was trimmed by 6 bases and V by 2 bases; bases with no gene match: 7. The CDR3 sequence: CASSLLQGWGNSPLHF. CDR3 sequence (DNA): TGTGCCAGCAGTTTACTACAGGGGTGGGGTAATTCACCCCTCCACTTT.

V and J are TRBV5-6 and TRBJ2-7; 7 nucleotides agree with TRBD2. Per the germline V gene, CDR1 is SGHDT and CDR2 is YYEEEE. This CDR3 has 13 residues. With 4 bases clipped from V and 1 base from J, the junction kept 2 bases outside the gene matches. CDR3 loop: CASSPGGSYEQYF. For the CDR3, the DNA is TGTGCCAGCAGCCCCGGGGGGTCCTACGAGCAGTACTTC.

V and J are TRBV3-1 (or the pseudogene TRBV3-2) and TRBJ2-2, with no clear D. Germline lookup yields CDR1 LGHDT and CDR2 YNNKEL (reference sequence). Trimming stripped 3 bases from V and 0 bases from J, with 11 bases between. The CDR3 sequence is 16 residues long. CDR3 region: CASSQRAPSNTGELFF. Here the CDR3 DNA reads TGTGCCAGCAGCCAGAGAGCACCTTCGAACACCGGGGAGCTGTTTTTT.

This chain links TRBV19 with TRBJ2-7; 7 positions agree with TRBD1. The germline CDR1 and CDR2 sequences are LNHDA and SQIVND (reference sequence). The V segment lost 6 bases and the J segment 3 bases; nucleotides outside the gene matches: 8. There are 14 residues in the CDR3. CDR3 nucleotide sequence: TGTGCCAGTAGGGGGAAGGCAGGGGGCTACGAGCAGTACTTC. Protein product: CASRGKAGGYEQYF.

The chain links TRBV28 to TRBJ1-6; D is uncertain. Germline V gene lookup returns CDR1 MDHEN and CDR2 SYDVKM. V lost 7 bases to trimming and J lost 6 bases, with 13 bases between them. CDR3 length: 14 amino acids. CDR3 nucleotide sequence: TGTGCCAGCACCCAATCCGGTGGTAATTCACCCCTCCACTTT. This encodes CASTQSGGNSPLHF. The whole variable domain, remainder taken from reference TRBV28 and TRBJ1-6, is DVKVTQSSRYLVKRTGEKVFLECVQDMDHENMFWYRQDPGLGLRLIYFSYDVKMKEKGDIPEGYSVSREKKERFSLILESASTNQTSMYLCASTQSGGNSPLHFGNGTRLTVT.

In its sample, this clone was seen a few times. The rearrangement links TRBV5-4 to TRBJ2-3; the D gene is possibly TRBD1 (5 bases). Looked up from germline, CDR1 is SGHNT and CDR2 is YYREEE (reference sequence). The V and J ends lost 4 bases and 1 base respectively, with 10 bases between them. The CDR3 is 14 amino acids. The CDR3 bases are TGTGCCAGCAGCGAGATCAGGGGCACAGATACGCAGTATTTT. Translation gives CASSEIRGTDTQYF. The variable domain in full, with the rest retrieved from reference TRBV5-4 and TRBJ2-3, is ETGVTQSPTHLIKTRGQQVTLRCSSQSGHNTVSWYQQALGQGPQFIFQYYREEENGRGNFPPRFSGLQFPNYSSELNVNALELDDSALYLCASSEIRGTDTQYFGPGTRLTVL.